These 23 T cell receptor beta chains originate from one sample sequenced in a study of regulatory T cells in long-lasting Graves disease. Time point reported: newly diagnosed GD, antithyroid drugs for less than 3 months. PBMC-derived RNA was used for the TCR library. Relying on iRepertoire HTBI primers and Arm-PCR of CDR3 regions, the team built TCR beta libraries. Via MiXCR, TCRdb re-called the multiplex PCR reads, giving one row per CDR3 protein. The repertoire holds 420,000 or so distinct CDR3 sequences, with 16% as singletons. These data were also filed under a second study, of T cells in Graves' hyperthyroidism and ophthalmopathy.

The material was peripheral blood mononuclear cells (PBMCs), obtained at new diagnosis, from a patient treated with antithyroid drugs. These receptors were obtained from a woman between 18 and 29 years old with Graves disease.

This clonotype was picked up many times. DNA of the CDR3: TGTGCCAGCAGTGTAGAGGATGTAATAGGGAAGTGGGAGCAGTTCTTC. Protein product: CASSVEDVIGKWEQFF. The J gene is TRBJ2-1, the V gene TRBV28, with unresolved D. Trimming pared 5 bases from V and 10 bases from J, leaving 24 bases between. The CDR3 has 16 amino acids. Germline-derived CDR1 and CDR2 are MDHEN and SYDVKM.

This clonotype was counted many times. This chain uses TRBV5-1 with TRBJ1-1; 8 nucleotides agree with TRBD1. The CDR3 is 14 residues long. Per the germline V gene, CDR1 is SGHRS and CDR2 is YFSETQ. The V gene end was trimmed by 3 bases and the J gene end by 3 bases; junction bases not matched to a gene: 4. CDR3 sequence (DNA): TGCGCCAGCAGCTACTTACAGGGGGACACTGAAGCTTTCTTT. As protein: CASSYLQGDTEAFF.

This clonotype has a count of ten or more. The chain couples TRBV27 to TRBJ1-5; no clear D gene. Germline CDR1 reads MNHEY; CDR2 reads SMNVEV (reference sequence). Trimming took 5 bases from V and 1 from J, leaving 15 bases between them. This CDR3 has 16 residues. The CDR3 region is CASSPRPTRSNQPQHF. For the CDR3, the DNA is TGTGCCAGCAGTCCGAGACCAACGAGGAGCAATCAGCCCCAGCATTTT.

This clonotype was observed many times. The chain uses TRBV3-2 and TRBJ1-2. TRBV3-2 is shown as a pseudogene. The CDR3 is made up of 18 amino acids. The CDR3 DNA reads TGTGCCAGCAGCCAAGATAGAACAGGAATCCCCTCCAACTATGGCTACACCTTC. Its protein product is CASSQDRTGIPSNYGYTF.

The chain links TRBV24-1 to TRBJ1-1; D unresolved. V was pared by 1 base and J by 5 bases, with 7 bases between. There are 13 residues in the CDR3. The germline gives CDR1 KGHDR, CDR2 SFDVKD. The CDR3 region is CATSDFWGTEAFF. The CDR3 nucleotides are TGTGCCACCAGTGATTTTTGGGGAACTGAAGCTTTCTTT.

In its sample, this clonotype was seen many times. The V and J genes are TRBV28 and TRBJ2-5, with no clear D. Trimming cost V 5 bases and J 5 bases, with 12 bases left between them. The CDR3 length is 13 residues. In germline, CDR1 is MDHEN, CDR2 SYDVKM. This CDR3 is CASSAPPGETQYF. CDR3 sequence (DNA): TGTGCCAGCAGTGCCCCCCCCGGGGAGACCCAGTACTTC. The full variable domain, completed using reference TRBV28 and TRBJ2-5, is DVKVTQSSRYLVKRTGEKVFLECVQDMDHENMFWYRQDPGLGLRLIYFSYDVKMKEKGDIPEGYSVSREKKERFSLILESASTNQTSMYLCASSAPPGETQYFGPGTRLLVL.

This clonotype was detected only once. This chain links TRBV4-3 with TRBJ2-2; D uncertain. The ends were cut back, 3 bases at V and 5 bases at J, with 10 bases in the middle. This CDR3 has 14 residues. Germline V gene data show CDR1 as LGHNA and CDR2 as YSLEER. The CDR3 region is CASSQVKGTGELFF. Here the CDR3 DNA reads TGCGCCAGCAGCCAGGTTAAAGGGACCGGGGAGCTGTTTTTT.

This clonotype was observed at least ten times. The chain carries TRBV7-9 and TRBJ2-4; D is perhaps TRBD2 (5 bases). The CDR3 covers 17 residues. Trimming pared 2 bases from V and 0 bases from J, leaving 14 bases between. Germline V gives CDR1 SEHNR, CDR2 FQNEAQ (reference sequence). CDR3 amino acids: CASSLNEAGLAKNIQYF. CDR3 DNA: TGTGCCAGCAGCTTAAACGAAGCCGGACTAGCCAAAAACATTCAGTACTTC.

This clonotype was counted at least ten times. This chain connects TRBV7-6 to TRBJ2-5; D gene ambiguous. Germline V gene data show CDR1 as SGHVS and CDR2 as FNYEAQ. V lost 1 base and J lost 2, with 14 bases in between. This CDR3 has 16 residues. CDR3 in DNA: TGTGCCAGCAGCTTAGGGGTATCCAACGGACAAGAGACCCAGTACTTC. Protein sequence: CASSLGVSNGQETQYF.

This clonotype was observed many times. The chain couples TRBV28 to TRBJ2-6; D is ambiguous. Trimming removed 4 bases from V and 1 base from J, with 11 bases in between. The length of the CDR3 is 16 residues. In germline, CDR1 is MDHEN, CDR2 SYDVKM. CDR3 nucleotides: TGTGCCAGCAGTTCCCCGAGGCAATCTGGGGCCAACGTCCTGACTTTC. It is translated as CASSSPRQSGANVLTF.

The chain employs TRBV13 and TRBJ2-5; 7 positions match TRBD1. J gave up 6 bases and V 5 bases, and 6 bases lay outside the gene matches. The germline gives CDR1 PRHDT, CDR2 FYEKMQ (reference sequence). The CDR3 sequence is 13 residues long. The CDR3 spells CASSQGQQKTQYF. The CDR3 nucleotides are TGTGCCAGCAGCCAGGGACAGCAGAAGACCCAGTACTTC. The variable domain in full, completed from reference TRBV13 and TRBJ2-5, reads AAGVIQSPRHLIKEKRETATLKCYPIPRHDTVYWYQQGPGQDPQFLISFYEKMQSDKGSIPDRFSAQQFSDYHSELNMSSLELGDSALYFCASSQGQQKTQYFGPGTRLLVL.

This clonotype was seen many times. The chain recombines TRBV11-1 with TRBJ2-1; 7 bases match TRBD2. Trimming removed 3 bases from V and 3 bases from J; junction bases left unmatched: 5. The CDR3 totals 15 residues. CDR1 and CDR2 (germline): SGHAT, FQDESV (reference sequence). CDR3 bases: TGTGCCAGCAGCTTCGGGGGGAGCGACTACAATGAGCAGTTCTTC. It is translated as CASSFGGSDYNEQFF.

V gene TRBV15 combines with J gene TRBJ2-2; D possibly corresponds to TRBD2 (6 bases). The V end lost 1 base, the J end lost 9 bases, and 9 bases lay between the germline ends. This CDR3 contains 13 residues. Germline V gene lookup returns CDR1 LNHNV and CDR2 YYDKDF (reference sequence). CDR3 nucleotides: TGTGCCACCAGCAGAGGACTAGATCGGGAGCTGTTTTTT. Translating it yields CATSRGLDRELFF.

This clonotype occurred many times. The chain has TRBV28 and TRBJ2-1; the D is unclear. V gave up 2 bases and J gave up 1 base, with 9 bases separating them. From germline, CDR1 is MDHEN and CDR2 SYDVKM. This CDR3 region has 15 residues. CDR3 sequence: CASSLADLSYNEQFF. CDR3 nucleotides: TGTGCCAGCAGTTTAGCGGACCTTTCCTACAATGAGCAGTTCTTC.

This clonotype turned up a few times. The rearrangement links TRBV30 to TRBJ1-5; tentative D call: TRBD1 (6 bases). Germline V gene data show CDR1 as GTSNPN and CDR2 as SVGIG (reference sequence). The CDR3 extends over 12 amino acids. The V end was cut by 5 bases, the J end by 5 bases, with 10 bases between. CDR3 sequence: CAWATGYQPQHF. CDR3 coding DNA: TGTGCCTGGGCGACAGGATATCAGCCCCAGCATTTT.

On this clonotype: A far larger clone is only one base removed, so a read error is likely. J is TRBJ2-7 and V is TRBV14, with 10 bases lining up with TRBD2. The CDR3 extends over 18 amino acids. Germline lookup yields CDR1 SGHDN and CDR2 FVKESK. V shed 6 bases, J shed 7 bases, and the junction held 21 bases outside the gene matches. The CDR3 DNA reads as TGTGCCAGCAGTACCCCCCTCCGGCTAGCGGGAGACAACAATGAGCAGTACTTC. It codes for CASSTPLRLAGDNNEQYF. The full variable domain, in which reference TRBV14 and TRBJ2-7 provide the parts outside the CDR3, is EAGVTQFPSHSVIEKGQTVTLRCDPISGHDNLYWYRRVMGKEIKFLLHFVKESKQDESGMPNNRFLAERTGGTYSTLKVQPAELEDSGVYFCASSTPLRLAGDNNEQYFGPGTRLTVT.

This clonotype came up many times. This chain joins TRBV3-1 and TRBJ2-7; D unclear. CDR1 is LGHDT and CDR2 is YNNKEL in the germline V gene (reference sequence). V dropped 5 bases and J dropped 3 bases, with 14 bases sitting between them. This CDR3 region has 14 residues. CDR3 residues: CASSSKGINYEQYF. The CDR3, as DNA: TGTGCCAGCAGCTCCAAGGGAATCAACTACGAGCAGTACTTC.

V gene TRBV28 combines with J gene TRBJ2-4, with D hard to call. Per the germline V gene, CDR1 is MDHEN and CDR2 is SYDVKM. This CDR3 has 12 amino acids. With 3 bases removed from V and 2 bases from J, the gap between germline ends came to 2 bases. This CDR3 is CASSLTKNIQYF. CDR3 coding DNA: TGTGCCAGCAGTTTGACCAAAAACATTCAGTACTTC.

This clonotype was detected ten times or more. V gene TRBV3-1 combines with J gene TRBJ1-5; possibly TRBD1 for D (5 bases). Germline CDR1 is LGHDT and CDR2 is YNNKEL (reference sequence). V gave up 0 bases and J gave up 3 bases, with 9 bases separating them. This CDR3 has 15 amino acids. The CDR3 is CASSQEGTANQPQHF. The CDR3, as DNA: TGTGCCAGCAGCCAAGAAGGGACCGCCAATCAGCCCCAGCATTTT.

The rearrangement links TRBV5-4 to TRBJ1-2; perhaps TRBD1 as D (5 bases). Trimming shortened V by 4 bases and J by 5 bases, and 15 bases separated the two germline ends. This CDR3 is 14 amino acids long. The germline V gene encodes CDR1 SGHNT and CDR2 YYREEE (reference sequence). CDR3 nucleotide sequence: TGTGCCAGCAGCCCCCCCGGGGGGTGGTATGGCTACACCTTC. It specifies CASSPPGGWYGYTF.

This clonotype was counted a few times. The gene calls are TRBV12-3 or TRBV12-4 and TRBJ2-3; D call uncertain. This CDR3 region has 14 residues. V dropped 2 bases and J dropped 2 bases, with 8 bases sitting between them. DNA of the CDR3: TGTGCCAGCAGTTTAACGGACCACACAGATACGCAGTATTTT. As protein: CASSLTDHTDTQYF.

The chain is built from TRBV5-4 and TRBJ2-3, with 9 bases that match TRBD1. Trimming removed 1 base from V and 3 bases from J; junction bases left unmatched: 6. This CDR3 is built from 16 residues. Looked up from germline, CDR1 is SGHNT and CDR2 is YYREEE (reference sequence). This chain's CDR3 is CASSLRDRVVTDTQYF. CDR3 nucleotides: TGTGCCAGCAGCTTGCGGGACAGGGTGGTTACAGATACGCAGTATTTT.

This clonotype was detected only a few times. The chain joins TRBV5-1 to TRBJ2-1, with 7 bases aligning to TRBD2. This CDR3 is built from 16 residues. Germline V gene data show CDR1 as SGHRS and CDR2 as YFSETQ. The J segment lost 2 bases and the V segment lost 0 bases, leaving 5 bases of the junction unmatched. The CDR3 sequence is CASSLDGLDPYNEQFF. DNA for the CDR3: TGCGCCAGCAGCTTGGACGGACTAGACCCCTACAATGAGCAGTTCTTC.